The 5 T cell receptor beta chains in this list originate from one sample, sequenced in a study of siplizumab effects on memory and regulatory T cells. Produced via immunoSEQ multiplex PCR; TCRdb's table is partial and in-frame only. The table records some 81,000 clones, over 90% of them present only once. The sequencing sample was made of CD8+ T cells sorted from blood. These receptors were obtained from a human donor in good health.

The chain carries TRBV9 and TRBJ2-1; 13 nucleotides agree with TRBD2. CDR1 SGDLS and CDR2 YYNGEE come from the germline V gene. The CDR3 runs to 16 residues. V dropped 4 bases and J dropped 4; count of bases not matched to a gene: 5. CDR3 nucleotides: TGTGCCAGCAGCACGGGGACTAGCGGGGTATACAATGAGCAGTTCTTC. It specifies CASSTGTSGVYNEQFF.

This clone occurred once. CDR3 sequence reads: CASSMSSGRTYEQYF. The CDR3 region has the DNA TGTGCCAGTAGTATGAGTTCGGGGCGGACCTACGAGCAGTACTTC. This chain uses TRBV19 with TRBJ2-7, with D possibly called TRBD1 or TRBD2 (5 bases each). CDR3 size: 15 residues. The germline V and J ends were trimmed by 3 bases and 2 bases, with 14 bases remaining between them. CDR1 and CDR2 from the germline V gene are LNHDA and SQIVND (reference sequence). The whole variable domain, remainder taken from reference TRBV19 and TRBJ2-7, is DGGITQSPKYLFRKEGQNVTLSCEQNLNHDAMYWYRQDPGQGLRLIYYSQIVNDFQKGDIAEGYSVSREKKESFPLTVTSAQKNPTAFYLCASSMSSGRTYEQYFGPGTRLTVT.

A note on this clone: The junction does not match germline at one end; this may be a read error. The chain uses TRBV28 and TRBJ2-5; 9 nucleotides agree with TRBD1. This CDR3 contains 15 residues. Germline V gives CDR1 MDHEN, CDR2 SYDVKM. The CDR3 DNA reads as TGTGCCAGCAGTCCTCTCCGGGACAGGGAAGAGAGCCAGTACTTC. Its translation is CASSPLRDREESQYF.

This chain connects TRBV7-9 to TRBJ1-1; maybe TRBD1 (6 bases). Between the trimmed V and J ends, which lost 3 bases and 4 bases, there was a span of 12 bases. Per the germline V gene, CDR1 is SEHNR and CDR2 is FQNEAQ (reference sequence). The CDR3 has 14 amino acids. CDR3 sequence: CASSFPGDFTEAFF. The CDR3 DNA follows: TGTGCCAGCAGCTTCCCAGGGGATTTCACTGAAGCTTTCTTT. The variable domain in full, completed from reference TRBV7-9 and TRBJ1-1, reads DTGVSQNPRHKITKRGQNVTFRCDPISEHNRLYWYRQTLGQGPEFLTYFQNEAQLEKSRLLSDRFSAERPKGSFSTLEIQRTEQGDSAMYLCASSFPGDFTEAFFGQGTRLTVV.

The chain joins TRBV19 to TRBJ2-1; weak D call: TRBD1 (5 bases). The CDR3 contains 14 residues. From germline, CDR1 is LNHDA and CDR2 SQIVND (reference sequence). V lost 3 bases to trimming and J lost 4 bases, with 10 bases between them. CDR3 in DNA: TGTGCCAGTAGTATTAGGCAGGGATACAATGAGCAGTTCTTC. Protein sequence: CASSIRQGYNEQFF.